This entry concerns a single T cell receptor beta chain. Its cognate antigen is unknown. The entry originates in a study of T cell responses to AZD1222 COVID-19 vaccine. Sequencing used immunoSEQ multiplex PCR; TCRdb keeps in-frame clones, though not all of them. This sample yields some 150,000 clones, of which approximately 91% are seen a single time; roughly 1.6% belongs to the top ten. The V end was cut by 1 base, the J end by 3 bases, with 8 bases between. Germline loops: CDR1 LGHDT, CDR2 YNNKEL (reference sequence). The CDR3 contains 14 residues. Study results and limitations: Within unmutated variant regions lay the reported targets of nearly half of spike-specific TCRs. AZD1222 recipients seropositive at baseline numbered only six.

Sequencing was performed on peripheral blood, taken 28 days after the second AZD1222 dose. This sequence joins TRBV3-1 (or the pseudogene TRBV3-2) and TRBJ2-3; D call uncertain. The TCR was taken from an adult who received the AZD1222 COVID-19 vaccine. The CDR3 reads CASSQVSRTDTQYF. The CDR3 nucleotides are TGTGCCAGCAGCCAAGTTTCTCGGACAGATACGCAGTATTTT.